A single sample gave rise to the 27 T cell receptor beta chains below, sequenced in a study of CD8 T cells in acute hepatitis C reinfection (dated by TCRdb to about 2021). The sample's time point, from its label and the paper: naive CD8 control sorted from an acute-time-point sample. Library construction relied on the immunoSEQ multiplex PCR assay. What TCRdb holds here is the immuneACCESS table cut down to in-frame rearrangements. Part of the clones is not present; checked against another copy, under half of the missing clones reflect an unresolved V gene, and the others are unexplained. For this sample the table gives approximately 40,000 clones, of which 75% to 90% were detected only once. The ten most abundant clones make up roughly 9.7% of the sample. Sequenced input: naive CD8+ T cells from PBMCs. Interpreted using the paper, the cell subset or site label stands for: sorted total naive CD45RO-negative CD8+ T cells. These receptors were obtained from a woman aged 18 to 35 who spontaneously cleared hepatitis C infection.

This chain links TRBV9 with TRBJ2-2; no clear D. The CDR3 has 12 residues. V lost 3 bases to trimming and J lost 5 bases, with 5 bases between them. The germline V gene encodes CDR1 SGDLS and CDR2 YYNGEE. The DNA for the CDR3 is TGTGCCAGCAGCGCCCATACCGGGGAGCTGTTTTTT. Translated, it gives CASSAHTGELFF.

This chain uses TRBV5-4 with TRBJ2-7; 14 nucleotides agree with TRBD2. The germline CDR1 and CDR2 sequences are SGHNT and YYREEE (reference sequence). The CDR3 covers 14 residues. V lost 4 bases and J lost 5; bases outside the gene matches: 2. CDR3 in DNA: TGTGCCAGCAGCGGGACTAGCGGGAGCCACGAGCAGTACTTC. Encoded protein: CASSGTSGSHEQYF.

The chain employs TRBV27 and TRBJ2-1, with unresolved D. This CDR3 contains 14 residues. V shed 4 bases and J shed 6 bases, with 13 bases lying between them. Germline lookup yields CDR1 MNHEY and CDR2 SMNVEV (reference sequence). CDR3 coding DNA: TGTGCCAGCAGTTCCCCCGGTAAAACCAATGAGCAGTTCTTC. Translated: CASSSPGKTNEQFF.

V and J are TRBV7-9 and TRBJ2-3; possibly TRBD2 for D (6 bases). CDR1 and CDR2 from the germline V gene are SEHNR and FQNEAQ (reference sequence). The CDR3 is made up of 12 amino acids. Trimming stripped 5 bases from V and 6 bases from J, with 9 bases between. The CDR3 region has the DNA TGTGCCAGCAGCCAGGGACTGGATACGCAGTATTTT. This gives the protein CASSQGLDTQYF.

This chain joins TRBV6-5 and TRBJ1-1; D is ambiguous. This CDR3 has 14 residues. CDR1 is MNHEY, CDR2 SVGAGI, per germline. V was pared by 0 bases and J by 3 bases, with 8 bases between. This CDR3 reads CASSYSREDTEAFF. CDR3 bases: TGTGCCAGCAGTTACTCGAGGGAGGACACTGAAGCTTTCTTT.

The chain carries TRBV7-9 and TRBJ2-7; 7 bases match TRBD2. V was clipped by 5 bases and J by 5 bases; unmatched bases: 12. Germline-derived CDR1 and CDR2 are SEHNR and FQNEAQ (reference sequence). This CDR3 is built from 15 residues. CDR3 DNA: TGTGCCAGCAGCCCGGGCGCGGGAGATGTCCACGAGCAGTACTTC. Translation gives CASSPGAGDVHEQYF. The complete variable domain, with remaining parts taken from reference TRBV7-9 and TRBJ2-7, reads DTGVSQNPRHKITKRGQNVTFRCDPISEHNRLYWYRQTLGQGPEFLTYFQNEAQLEKSRLLSDRFSAERPKGSFSTLEIQRTEQGDSAMYLCASSPGAGDVHEQYFGPGTRLTVT.

CDR3 in amino acids: CASSLLGAGTEAFF. CDR3 bases: TGTGCCAGCAGTTTATTGGGGGCGGGTACTGAAGCTTTCTTT. This chain links TRBV27 with TRBJ1-1, with D possibly matching TRBD1 (6 bases). The CDR3 consists of 14 residues. From germline, CDR1 is MNHEY and CDR2 SMNVEV (reference sequence). The ends were cut back, 1 base at V and 5 bases at J, with 11 bases in the middle.

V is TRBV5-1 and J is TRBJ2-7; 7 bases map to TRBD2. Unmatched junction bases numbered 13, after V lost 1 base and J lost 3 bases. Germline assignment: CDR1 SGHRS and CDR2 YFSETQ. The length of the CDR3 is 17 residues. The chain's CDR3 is CASSLRAVGGGHYEQYF. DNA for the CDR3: TGCGCCAGCAGCTTGCGGGCCGTGGGCGGGGGTCACTACGAGCAGTACTTC.

In DNA, the CDR3 is TGCGCCAGCAGCTTTAGCGGGAGTGGGAATGAGCAGTTCTTC. It is translated as CASSFSGSGNEQFF. V is TRBV5-1 and J is TRBJ2-1; 9 nucleotides match TRBD2. Germline V gene sequence: CDR1 SGHRS, CDR2 YFSETQ. This CDR3 is 14 amino acids long. J was trimmed by 7 bases and V by 2 bases; bases with no gene match: 4.

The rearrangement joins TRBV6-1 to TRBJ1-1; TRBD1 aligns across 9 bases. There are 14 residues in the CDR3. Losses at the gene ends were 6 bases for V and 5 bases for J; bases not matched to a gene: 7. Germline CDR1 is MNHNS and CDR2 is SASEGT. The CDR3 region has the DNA TGTGCCAGCAGGGGACAGGGCATTGGGACTGAAGCTTTCTTT. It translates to CASRGQGIGTEAFF.

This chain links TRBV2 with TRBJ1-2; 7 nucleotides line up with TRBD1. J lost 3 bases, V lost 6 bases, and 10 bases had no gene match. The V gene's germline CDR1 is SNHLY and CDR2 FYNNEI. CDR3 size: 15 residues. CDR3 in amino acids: CASRQQGFWDYGYTF. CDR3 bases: TGTGCCAGCAGACAACAGGGGTTTTGGGACTATGGCTACACCTTC. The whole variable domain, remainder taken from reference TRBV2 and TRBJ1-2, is EPEVTQTPSHQVTQMGQEVILRCVPISNHLYFYWYRQILGQKVEFLVSFYNNEISEKSEIFDDQFSVERPDGSNFTLKIRSTKLEDSAMYFCASRQQGFWDYGYTFGSGTRLTVV.

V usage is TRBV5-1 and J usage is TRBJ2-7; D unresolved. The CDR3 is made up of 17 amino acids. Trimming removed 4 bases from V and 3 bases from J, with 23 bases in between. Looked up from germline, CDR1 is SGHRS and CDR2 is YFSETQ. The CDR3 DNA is TGCGCCAGCAGCCAAACTGCCGGTCCCACCCTAGGCTACGAGCAGTACTTC. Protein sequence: CASSQTAGPTLGYEQYF.

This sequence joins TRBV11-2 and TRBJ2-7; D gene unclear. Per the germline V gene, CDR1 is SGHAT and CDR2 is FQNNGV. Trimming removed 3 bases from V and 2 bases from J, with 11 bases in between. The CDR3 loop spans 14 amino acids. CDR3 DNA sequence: TGTGCCAGCAGCTTCTTTCCTAGAGCCTACGAGCAGTACTTC. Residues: CASSFFPRAYEQYF.

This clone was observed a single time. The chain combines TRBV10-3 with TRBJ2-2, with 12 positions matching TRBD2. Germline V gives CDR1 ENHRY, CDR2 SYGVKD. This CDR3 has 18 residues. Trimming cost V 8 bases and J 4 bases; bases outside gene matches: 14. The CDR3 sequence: CAISGTSGPIPGTGELFF. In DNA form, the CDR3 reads TGTGCCATCTCAGGGACTAGCGGGCCTATACCGGGCACCGGGGAGCTGTTTTTT.

The CDR3 sequence: CASSEFVTGGVYEQYF. DNA for the CDR3: TGTGCCAGCAGTGAGTTCGTGACAGGGGGCGTTTACGAGCAGTACTTC. The genes are TRBV6-1 and TRBJ2-7; 10 bases align to TRBD1. V shed 3 bases, J shed 4 bases, and the junction held 9 bases outside the gene matches. CDR1 and CDR2 (germline): MNHNS, SASEGT. The CDR3 totals 16 residues.

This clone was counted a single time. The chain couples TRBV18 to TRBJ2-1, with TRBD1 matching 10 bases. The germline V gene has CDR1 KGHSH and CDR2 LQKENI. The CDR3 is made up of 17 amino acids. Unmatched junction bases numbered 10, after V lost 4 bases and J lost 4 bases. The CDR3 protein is CASSLGSPGQGYNEQFF. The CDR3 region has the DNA TGTGCCAGCTCACTTGGATCACCGGGACAGGGGTACAATGAGCAGTTCTTC.

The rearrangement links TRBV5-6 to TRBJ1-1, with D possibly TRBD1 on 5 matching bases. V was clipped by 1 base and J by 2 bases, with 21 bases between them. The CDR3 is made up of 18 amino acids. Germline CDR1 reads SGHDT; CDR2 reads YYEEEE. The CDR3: CASSLYLARETLNTEAFF. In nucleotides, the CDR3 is TGTGCCAGCAGCTTGTATTTGGCCAGGGAGACTTTAAACACTGAAGCTTTCTTT.

The CDR3 sequence: CASREREVNEQFF. CDR3 nucleotide sequence: TGCGCCAGCAGAGAGCGGGAGGTAAATGAGCAGTTCTTC. This chain links TRBV10-1 with TRBJ2-1, with 9 bases aligning to TRBD2. Germline CDR1 WNHNN, CDR2 SYGVQD (reference sequence). Unmatched junction bases numbered 4, after V lost 6 bases and J lost 7 bases. This CDR3 spans 13 amino acids.

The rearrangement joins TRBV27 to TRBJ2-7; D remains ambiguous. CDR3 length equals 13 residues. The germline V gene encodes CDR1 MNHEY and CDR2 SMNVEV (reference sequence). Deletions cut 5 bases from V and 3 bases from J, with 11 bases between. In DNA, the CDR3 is TGTGCCAGCAGTCTCGGACGGTACTACGAGCAGTACTTC. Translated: CASSLGRYYEQYF.

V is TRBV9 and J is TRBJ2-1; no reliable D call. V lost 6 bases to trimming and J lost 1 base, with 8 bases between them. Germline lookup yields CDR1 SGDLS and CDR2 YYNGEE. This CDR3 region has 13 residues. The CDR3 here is CASTDESYNEQFF. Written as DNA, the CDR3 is TGTGCCAGCACAGACGAATCCTACAATGAGCAGTTCTTC.

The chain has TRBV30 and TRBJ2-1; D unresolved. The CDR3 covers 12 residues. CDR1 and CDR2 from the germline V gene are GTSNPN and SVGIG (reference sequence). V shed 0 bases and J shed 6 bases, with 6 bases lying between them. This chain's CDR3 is CAWSVPPNEQFF. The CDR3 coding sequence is TGTGCCTGGAGTGTACCACCCAATGAGCAGTTCTTC. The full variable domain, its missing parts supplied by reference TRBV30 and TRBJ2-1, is SQTIHQWPATLVQPVGSPLSLECTVEGTSNPNLYWYRQAAGRGLQLLFYSVGIGQISSEVPQNLSASRPQDRQFILSSKKLLLSDSGFYLCAWSVPPNEQFFGPGTRLTVL.

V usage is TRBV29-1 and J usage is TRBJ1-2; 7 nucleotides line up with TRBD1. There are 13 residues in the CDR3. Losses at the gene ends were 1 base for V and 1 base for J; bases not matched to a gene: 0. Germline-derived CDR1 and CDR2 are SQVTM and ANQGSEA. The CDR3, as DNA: TGCAGCGTTGAAGGGGACAGTAACTATGGCTACACCTTC. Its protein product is CSVEGDSNYGYTF.

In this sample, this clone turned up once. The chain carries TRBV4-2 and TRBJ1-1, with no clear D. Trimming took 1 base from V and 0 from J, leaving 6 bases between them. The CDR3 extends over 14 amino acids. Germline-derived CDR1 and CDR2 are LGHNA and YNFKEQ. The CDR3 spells CASSQGVMNTEAFF. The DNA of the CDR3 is TGTGCCAGCAGCCAAGGGGTCATGAACACTGAAGCTTTCTTT.

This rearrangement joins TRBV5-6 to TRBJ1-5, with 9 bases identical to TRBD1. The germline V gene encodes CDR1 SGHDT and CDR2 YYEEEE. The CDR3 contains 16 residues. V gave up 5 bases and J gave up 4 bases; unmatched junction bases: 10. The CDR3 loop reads CASSYTGTGFNQPQHF. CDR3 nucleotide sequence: TGTGCCAGCAGTTATACCGGGACAGGGTTTAATCAGCCCCAGCATTTT.

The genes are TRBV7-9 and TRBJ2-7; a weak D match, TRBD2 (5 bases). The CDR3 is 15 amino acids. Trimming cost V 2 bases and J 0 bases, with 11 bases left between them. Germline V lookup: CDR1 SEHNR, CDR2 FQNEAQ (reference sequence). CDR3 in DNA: TGTGCCAGCAGCTTATTCGAGGGTCCCTCCTACGAGCAGTACTTC. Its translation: CASSLFEGPSYEQYF.

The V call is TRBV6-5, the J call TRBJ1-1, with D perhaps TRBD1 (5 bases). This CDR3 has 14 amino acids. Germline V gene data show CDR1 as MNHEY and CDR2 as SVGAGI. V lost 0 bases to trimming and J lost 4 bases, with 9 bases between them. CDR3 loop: CASSYSGGVTEAFF. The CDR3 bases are TGTGCCAGCAGTTACTCCGGGGGTGTCACTGAAGCTTTCTTT.

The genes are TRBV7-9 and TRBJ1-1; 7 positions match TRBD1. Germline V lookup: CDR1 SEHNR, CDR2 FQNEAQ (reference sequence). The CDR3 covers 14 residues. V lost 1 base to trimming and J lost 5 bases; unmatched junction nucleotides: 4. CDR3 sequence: CASSLDRGYTEAFF. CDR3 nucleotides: TGTGCCAGCAGCTTAGACAGGGGTTATACTGAAGCTTTCTTT. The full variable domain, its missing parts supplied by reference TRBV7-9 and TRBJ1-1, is DTGVSQNPRHKITKRGQNVTFRCDPISEHNRLYWYRQTLGQGPEFLTYFQNEAQLEKSRLLSDRFSAERPKGSFSTLEIQRTEQGDSAMYLCASSLDRGYTEAFFGQGTRLTVV.